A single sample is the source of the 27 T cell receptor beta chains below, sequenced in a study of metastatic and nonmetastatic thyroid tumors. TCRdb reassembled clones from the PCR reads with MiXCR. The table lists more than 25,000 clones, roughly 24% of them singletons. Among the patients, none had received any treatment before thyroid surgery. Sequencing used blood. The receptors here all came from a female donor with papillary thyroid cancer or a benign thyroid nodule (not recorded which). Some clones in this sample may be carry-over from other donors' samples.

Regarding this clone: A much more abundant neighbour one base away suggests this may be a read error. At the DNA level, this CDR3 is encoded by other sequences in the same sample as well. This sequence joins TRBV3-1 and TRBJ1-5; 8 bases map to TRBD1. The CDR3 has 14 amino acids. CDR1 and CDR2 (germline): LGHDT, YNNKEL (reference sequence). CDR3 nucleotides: TGCGCCAGCTCGGCGTCAGGGGGCAATCAGCTCCAGCATTTT. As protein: CASSASGGNQLQHF.

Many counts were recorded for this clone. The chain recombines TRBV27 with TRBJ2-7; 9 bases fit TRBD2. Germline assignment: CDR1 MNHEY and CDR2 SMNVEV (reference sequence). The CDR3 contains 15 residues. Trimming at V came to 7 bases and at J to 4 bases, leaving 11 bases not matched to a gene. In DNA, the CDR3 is TGTGCCAGCAAACGTTCCGGGACTAGCCCTTACGAGCAGTACTTC. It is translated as CASKRSGTSPYEQYF.

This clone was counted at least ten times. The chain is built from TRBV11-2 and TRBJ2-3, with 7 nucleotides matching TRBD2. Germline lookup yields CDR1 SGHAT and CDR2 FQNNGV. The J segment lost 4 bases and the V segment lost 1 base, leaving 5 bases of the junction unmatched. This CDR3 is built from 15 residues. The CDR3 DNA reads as TGTGCCAGCAGCTTAGGCAGGGAGGGAGCAGATACGCAGTATTTT. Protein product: CASSLGREGADTQYF.

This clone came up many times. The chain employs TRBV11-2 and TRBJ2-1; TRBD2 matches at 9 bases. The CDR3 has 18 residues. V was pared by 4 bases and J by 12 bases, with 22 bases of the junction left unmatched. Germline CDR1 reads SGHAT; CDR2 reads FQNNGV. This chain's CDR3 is CASSYLSWGASGTPGQFF. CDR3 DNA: TGTGCCAGCAGCTACCTCAGTTGGGGGGCTAGCGGGACCCCTGGGCAGTTCTTC.

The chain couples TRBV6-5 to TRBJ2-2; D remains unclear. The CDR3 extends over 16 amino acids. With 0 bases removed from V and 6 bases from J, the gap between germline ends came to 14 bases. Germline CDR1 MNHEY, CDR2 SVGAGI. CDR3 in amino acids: CASSYSFLAGPGELFF. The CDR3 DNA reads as TGTGCCAGCAGTTACTCGTTTTTGGCAGGTCCCGGGGAGCTGTTTTTT.

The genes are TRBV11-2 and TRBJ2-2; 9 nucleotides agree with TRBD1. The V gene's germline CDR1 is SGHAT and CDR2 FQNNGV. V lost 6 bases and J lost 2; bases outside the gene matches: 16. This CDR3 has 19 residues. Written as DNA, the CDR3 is TGTGCCAGCAGGTCTGTAAAACTGGACAGGGGAAGAAACACCGGGGAGCTGTTTTTT. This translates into CASRSVKLDRGRNTGELFF.

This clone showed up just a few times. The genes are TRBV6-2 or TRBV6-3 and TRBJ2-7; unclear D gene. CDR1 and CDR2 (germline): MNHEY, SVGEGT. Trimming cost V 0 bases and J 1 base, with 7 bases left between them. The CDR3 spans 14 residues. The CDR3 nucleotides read TGTGCCAGCAGTTACTCTCCCGGTTCCTACGAGCAGTACTTC. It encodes CASSYSPGSYEQYF.

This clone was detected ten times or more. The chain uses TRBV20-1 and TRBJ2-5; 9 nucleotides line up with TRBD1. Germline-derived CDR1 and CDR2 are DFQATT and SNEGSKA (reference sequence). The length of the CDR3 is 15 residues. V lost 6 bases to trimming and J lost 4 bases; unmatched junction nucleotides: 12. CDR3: CSANSPGQGTETQYF. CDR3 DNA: TGCAGTGCCAATTCACCGGGACAGGGAACAGAGACCCAGTACTTC.

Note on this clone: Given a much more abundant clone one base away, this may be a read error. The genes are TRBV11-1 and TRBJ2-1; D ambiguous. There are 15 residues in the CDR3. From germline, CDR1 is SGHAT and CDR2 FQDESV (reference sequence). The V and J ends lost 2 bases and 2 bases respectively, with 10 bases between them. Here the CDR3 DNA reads TGTGCCAGCAGCTTACGCGGCAGCCCCTACAATGAGCAGTTCTTC. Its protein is CASSLRGSPYNEQFF.

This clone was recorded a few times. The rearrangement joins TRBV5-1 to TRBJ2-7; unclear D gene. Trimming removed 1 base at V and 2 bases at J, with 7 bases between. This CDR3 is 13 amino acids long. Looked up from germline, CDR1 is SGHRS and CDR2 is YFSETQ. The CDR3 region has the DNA TGCGCCAGCAGCTTGATGGATGCCTACGAGCAGTACTTC. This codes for CASSLMDAYEQYF.

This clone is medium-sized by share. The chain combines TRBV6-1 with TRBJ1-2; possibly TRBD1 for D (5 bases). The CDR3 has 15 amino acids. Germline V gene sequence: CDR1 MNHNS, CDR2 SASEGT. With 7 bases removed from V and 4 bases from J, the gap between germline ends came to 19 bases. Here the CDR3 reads CASTAEPRDLYGYTF. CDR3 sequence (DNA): TGTGCCAGCACCGCCGAACCCCGGGACCTCTATGGCTACACCTTC.

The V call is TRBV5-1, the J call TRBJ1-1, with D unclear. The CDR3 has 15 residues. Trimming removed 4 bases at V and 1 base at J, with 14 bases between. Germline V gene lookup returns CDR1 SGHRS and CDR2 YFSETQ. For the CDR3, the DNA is TGCGCCAGCAGCCCGGACCGGTTTCCGAACACTGAAGCTTTCTTT. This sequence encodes CASSPDRFPNTEAFF. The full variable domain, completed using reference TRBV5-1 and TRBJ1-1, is KAGVTQTPRYLIKTRGQQVTLSCSPISGHRSVSWYQQTPGQGLQFLFEYFSETQRNKGNFPGRFSGRQFSNSRSEMNVSTLELGDSALYLCASSPDRFPNTEAFFGQGTRLTVV.

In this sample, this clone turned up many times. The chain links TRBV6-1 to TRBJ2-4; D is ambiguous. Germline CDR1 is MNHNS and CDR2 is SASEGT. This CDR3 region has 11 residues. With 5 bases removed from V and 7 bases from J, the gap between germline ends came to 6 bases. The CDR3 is CASSYQNIQYF. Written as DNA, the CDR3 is TGTGCCAGCAGTTACCAGAACATTCAGTACTTC.

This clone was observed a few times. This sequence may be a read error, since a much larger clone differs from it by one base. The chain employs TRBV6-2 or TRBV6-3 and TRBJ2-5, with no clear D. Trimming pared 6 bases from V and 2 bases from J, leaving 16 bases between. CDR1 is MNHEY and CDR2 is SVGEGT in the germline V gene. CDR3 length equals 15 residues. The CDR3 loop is CASSPATALQETQYF. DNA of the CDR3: TGTGCCAGCAGCCCCGCGACGGCGCTTCAAGAGACCCAGTACTTC.

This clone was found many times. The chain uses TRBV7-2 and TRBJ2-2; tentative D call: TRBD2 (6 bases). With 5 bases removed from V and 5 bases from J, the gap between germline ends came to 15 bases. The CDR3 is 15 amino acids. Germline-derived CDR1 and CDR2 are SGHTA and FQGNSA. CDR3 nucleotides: TGTGCCAGCAGCAAATCCGGGACTCTAACCGGGGAGCTGTTTTTT. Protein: CASSKSGTLTGELFF. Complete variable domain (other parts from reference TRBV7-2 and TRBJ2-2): GAGVSQSPSNKVTEKGKDVELRCDPISGHTALYWYRQSLGQGLEFLIYFQGNSAPDKSGLPSDRFSAERTGGSVSTLTIQRTQQEDSAVYLCASSKSGTLTGELFFGEGSRLTVL.

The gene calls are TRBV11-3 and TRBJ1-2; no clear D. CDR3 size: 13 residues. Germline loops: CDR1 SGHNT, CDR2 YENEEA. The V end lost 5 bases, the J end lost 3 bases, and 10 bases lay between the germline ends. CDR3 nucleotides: TGTGCCAGCAGCCATTACATAGACTATGGCTACACCTTC. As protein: CASSHYIDYGYTF.

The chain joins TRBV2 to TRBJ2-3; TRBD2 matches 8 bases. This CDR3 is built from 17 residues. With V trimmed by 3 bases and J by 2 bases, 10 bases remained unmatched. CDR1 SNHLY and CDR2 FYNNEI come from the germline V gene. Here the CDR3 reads CASSEVFTSGFTDTQYF. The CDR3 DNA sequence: TGTGCCAGCAGTGAGGTTTTCACTAGCGGTTTCACAGATACGCAGTATTTT.

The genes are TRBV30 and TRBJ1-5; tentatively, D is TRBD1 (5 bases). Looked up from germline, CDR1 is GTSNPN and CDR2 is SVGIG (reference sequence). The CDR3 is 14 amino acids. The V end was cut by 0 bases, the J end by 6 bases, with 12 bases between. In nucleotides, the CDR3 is TGTGCCTGGAGTGTAATGGCAGGGTTTCAGCCCCAGCATTTT. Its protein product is CAWSVMAGFQPQHF.

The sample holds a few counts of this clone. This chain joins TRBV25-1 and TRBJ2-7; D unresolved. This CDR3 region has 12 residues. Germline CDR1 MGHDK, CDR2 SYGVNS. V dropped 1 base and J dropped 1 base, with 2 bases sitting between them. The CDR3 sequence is CASSESSYEQYF. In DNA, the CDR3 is TGTGCCAGCAGTGAATCATCCTACGAGCAGTACTTC.

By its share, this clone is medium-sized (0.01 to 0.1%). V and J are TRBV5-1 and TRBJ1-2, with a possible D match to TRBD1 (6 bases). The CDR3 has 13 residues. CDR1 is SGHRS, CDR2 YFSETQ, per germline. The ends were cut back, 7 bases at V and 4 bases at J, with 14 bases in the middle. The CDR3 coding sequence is TGCGCCAGCTCATCGGGGGCGCCCTATGGCTACACCTTC. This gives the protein CASSSGAPYGYTF.

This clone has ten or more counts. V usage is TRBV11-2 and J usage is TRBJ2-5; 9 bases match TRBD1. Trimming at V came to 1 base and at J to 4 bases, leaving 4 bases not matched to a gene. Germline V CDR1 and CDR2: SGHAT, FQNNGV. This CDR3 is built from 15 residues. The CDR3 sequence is CASSLGTGGRETQYF. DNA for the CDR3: TGTGCCAGCAGCTTAGGAACAGGGGGCAGAGAGACCCAGTACTTC.

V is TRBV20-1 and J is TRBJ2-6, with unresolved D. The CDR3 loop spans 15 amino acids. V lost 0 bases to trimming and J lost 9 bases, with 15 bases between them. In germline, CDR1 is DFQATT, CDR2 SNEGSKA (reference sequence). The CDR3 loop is CSARDMAHPVNVLTF. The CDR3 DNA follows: TGCAGTGCTAGAGATATGGCACACCCAGTCAACGTCCTGACTTTC.

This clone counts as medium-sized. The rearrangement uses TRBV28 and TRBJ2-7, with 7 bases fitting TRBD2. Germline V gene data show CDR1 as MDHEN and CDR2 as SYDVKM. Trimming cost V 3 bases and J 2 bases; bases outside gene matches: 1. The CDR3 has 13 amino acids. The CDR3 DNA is TGTGCCAGCAGTTTGGCGGGGGCCTACGAGCAGTACTTC. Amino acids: CASSLAGAYEQYF.

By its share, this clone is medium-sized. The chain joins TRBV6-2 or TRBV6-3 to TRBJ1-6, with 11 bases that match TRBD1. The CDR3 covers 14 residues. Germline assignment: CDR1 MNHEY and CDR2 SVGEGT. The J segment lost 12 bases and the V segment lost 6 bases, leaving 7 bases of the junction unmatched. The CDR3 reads CASSKGQGGLPLHF. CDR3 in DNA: TGTGCCAGCAGCAAGGGACAGGGGGGATTACCCCTCCACTTT.

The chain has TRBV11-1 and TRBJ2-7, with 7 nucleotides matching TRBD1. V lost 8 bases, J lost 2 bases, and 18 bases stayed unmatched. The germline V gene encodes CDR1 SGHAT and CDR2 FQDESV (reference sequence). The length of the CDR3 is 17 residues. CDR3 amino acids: CASQSQRTGPFPYEQYF. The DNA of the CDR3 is TGTGCCAGCCAATCCCAACGGACAGGTCCCTTCCCCTACGAGCAGTACTTC.

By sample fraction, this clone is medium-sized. As DNA, the CDR3 is TGTGCCAGCAGTTTATTTCTCGGGACTGCAGATACGCAGTATTTT. Translation gives CASSLFLGTADTQYF. This rearrangement joins TRBV27 to TRBJ2-3; TRBD2 might be the D (6 bases). This CDR3 spans 15 amino acids. The germline CDR1 and CDR2 sequences are MNHEY and SMNVEV (reference sequence). V was cut by 1 base and J by 4 bases, with 12 bases left in between.

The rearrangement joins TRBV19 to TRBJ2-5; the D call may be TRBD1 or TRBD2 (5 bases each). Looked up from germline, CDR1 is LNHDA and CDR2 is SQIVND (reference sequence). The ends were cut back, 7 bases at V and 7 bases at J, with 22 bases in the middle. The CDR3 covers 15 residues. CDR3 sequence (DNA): TGTGCCAGTATCCCTTTTCATCACGATGGGGGGACCCAGTACTTC. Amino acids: CASIPFHHDGGTQYF.